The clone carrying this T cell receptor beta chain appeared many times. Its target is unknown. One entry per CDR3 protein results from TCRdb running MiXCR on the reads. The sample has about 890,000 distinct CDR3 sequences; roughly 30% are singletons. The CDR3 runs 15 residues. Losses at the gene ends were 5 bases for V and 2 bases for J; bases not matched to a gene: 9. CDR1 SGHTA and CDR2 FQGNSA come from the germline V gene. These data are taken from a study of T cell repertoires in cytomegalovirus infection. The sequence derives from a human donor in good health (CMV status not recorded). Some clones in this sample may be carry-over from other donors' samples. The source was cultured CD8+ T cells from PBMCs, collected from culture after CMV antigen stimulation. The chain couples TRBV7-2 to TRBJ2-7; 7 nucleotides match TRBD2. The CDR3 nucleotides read TGTGCCAGCAGCCGCGCCCCTAGCGGAGCCTACGAGCAGTACGTC. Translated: CASSRAPSGAYEQYV.